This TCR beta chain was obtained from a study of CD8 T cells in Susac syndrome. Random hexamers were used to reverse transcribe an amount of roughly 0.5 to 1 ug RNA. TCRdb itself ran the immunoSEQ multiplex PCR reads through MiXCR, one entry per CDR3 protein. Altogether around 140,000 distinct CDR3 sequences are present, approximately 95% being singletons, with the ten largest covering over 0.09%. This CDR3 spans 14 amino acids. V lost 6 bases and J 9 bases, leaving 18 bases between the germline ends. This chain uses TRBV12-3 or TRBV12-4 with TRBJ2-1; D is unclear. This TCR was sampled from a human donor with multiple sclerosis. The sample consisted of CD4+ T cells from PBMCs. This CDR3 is CASSTRPVSGEQFF. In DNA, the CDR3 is TGTGCCAGCAGCACCCGACCGGTATCTGGTGAGCAGTTCTTC.